This T cell receptor (beta chain) was sequenced for a study of blood T cell repertoires in COVID-19. In this sample, this clone turned up a few times. The table came from immunoSEQ multiplex PCR; TCRdb's copy has only in-frame clones and leaves some out. The sample carries around 340,000 clones, roughly nine tenths recorded once. The CDR3 sequence is 15 residues long. V was clipped by 4 bases and J by 1 base; unmatched bases: 3. Germline assignment: CDR1 SGHVS and CDR2 FQNEAQ. The TCR was taken from a woman aged 55-69 years with COVID-19, enrolled during active disease. The chain links TRBV7-8 to TRBJ1-3; 8 bases fit TRBD1. Sequencing was carried out using peripheral blood. The CDR3 reads CASSSRGLSGNTIYF. In nucleotides, the CDR3 is TGTGCCAGCAGCTCCAGGGGGCTGTCTGGAAACACCATATATTTT.